The T cell receptor beta chain under discussion was sequenced for a study of a mutant IDH1 vaccine in newly diagnosed glioma. Across the study: Patients were given eight vaccinations, scheduled in weeks 1, 3, 5, 7, 11, 15, 19 and 23. Mean patient age was about 44 years; around 60% were male and about 40% female. Vaccine administration was initiated 4-6 weeks following radiotherapy alone, or with temozolomide cycles.

Of note for this clone: What it recognizes is unknown. The junction shows a germline mismatch at one end, possibly a read error.

The length of the CDR3 is 17 residues. Per the germline V gene, CDR1 is SNHLY and CDR2 is FYNNEI. Here immunoSEQ multiplex PCR was the method, and the copy in TCRdb shows in-frame clones only, minus some. The top ten hold roughly 6.3% of the sample, which has about 41,000 clones, around 79% seen once. Time point defined: week 23, last vaccination. All doses held 300 ug of mutant IDH1 20-mer peptide, with topical imiquimod. V gene TRBV2 combines with J gene TRBJ1-1; 9 bases line up with TRBD1. The sequenced sample was PBMCs, obtained from a glioma patient whose treatment included an IDH1 peptide vaccine. This TCR was sampled from a woman aged 40 to 50 with glioma. Some clones in this sample may be carry-over from other donors' samples. The CDR3: CASSGFAGQGMNTEAFF. CDR3 in DNA: TGTGCCAGTAGTGGATTTGCGGGACAGGGAATGAACACTGAAGCTTTCTTT.